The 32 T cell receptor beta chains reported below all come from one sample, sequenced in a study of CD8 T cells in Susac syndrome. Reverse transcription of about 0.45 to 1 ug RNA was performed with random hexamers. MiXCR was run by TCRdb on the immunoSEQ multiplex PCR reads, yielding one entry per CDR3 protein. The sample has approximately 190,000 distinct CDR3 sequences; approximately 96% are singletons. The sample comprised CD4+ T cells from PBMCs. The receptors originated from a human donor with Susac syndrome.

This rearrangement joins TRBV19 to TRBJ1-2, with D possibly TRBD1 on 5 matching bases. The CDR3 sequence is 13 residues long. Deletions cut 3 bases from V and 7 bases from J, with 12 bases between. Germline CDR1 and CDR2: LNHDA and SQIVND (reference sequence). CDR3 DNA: TGTGCCAGTAGTATTCGACAGCACCCTGGCTACACCTTC. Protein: CASSIRQHPGYTF.

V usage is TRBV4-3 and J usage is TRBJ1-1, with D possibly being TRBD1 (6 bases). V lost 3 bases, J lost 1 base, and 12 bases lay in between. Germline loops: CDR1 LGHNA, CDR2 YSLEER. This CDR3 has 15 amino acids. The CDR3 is CASSQVWTANTEAFF. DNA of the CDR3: TGCGCCAGCAGCCAGGTCTGGACAGCGAACACTGAAGCTTTCTTT.

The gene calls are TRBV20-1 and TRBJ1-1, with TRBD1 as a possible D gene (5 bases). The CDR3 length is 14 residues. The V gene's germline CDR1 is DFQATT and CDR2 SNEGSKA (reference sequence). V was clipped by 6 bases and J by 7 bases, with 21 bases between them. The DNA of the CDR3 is TGCAGTGCCGCCCACCGGGACGGCAGATATGAAGCTTTCTTT. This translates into CSAAHRDGRYEAFF.

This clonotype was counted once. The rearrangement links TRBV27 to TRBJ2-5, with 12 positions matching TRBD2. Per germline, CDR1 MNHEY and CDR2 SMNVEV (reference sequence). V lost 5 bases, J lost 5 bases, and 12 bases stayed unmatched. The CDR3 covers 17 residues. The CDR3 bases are TGTGCCAGCAGTCTCCGGACTAGCGGGGAAGCCAGGGAGACCCAGTACTTC. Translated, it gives CASSLRTSGEARETQYF.

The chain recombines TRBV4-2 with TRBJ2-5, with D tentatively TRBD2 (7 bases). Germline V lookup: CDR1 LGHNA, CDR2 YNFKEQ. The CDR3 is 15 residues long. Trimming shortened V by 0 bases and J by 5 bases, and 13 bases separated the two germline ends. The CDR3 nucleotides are TGTGCCAGCAGCCAAGATGGGGGGGCTGGGGAGACCCAGTACTTC. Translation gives CASSQDGGAGETQYF.

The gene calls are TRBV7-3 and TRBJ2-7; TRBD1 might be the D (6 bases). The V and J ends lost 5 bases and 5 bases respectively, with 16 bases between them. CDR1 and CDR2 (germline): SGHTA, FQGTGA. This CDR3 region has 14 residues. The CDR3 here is CASSQQTGIHEQYF. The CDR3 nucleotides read TGTGCCAGCAGCCAACAAACAGGGATCCACGAGCAGTACTTC. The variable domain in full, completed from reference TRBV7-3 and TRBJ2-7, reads GAGVSQTPSNKVTEKGKYVELRCDPISGHTALYWYRQSLGQGPEFLIYFQGTGAADDSGLPNDRFFAVRPEGSVSTLKIQRTERGDSAVYLCASSQQTGIHEQYFGPGTRLTVT.

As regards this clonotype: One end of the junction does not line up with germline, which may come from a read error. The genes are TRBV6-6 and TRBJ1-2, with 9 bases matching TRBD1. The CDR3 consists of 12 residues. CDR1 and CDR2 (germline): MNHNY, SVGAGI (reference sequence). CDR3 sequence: CVSTGQGSGYTF. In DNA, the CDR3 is TGTGTCAGCACGGGACAGGGATCCGGCTACACCTTC.

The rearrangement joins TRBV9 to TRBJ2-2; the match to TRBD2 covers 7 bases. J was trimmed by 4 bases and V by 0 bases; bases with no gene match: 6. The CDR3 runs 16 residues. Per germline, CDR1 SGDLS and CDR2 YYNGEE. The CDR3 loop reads CASSVGGGGATGELFF. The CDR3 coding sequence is TGTGCCAGCAGCGTAGGGGGCGGGGGTGCCACCGGGGAGCTGTTTTTT.

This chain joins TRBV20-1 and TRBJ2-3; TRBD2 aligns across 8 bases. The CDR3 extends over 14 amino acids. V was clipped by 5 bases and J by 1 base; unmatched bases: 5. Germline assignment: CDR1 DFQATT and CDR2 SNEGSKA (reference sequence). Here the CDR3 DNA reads TGCAGTGCTTTTACGGGGGGGCGCACAGATACGCAGTATTTT. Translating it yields CSAFTGGRTDTQYF.

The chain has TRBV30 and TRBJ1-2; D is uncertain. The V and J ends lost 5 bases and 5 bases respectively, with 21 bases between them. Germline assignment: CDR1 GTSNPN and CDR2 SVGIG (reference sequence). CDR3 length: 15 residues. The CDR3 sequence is CAWVGLGSGFYGYTF. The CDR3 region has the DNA TGTGCCTGGGTCGGATTGGGCAGCGGCTTTTATGGCTACACCTTC.

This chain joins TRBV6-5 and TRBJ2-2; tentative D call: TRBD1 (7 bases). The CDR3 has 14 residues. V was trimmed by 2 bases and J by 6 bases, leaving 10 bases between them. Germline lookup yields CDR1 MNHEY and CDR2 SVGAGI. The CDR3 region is CASSYGGTAGELFF. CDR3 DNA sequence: TGTGCCAGCAGTTACGGGGGGACAGCCGGGGAGCTGTTTTTT.

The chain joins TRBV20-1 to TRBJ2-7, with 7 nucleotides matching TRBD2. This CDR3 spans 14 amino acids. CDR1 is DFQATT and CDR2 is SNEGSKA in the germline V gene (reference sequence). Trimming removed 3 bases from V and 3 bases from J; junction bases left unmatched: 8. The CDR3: CSARAGTTFYEQYF. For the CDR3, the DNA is TGCAGTGCTAGGGCCGGGACTACGTTCTACGAGCAGTACTTC.

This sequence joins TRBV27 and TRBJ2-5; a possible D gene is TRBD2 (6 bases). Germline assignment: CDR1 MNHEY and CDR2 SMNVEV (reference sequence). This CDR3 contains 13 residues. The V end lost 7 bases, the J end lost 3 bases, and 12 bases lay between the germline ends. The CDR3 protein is CASMGGLKETQYF. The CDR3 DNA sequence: TGTGCCAGCATGGGGGGACTGAAAGAGACCCAGTACTTC.

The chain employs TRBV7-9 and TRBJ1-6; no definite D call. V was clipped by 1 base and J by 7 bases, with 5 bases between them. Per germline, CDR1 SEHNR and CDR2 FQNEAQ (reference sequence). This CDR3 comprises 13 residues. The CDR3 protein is CASSLDWNSPLHF. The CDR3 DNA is TGTGCCAGCAGCTTAGACTGGAATTCACCCCTCCACTTT.

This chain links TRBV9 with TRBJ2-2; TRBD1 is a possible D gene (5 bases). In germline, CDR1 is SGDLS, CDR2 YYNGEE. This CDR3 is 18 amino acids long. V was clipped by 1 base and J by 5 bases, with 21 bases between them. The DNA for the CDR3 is TGTGCCAGCAGCGTACTCGACCTTTTGGGGCTATTAACCGGGGAGCTGTTTTTT. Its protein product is CASSVLDLLGLLTGELFF.

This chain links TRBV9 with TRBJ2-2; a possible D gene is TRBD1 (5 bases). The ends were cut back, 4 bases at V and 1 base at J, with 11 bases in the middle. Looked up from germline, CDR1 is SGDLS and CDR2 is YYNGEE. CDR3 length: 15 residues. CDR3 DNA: TGTGCCAGCAGCCCCAGGGCAGGGAACACCGGGGAGCTGTTTTTT. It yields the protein CASSPRAGNTGELFF.

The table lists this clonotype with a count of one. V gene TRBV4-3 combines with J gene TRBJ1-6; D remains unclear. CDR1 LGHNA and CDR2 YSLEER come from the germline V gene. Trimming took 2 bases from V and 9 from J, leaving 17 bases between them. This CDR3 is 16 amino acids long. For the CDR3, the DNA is TGCGCCAGCAGCCAAATCGCGGGATCGTTGGCTTCACCCCTCCACTTT. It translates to CASSQIAGSLASPLHF.

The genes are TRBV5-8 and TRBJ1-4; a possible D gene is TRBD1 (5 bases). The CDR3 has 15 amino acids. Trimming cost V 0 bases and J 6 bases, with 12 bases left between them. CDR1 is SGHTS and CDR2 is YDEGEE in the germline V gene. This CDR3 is CASSLDRRGDEKLFF. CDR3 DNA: TGTGCCAGCAGCTTGGACCGGAGGGGAGATGAAAAACTGTTTTTT.

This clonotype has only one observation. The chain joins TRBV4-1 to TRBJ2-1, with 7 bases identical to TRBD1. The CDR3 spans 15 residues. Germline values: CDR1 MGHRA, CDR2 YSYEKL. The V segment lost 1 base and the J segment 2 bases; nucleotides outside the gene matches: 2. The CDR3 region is CASSQGQGAYNEQFF. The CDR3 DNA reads TGCGCCAGCAGCCAAGGACAGGGTGCCTACAATGAGCAGTTCTTC.

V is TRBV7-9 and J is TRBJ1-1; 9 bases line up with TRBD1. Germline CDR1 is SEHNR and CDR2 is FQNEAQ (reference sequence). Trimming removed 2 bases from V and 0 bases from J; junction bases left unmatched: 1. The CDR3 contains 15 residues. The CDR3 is CASSLRTGVNTEAFF. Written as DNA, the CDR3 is TGTGCCAGCAGCTTACGGACAGGGGTGAACACTGAAGCTTTCTTT. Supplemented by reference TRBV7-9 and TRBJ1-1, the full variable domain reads DTGVSQNPRHKITKRGQNVTFRCDPISEHNRLYWYRQTLGQGPEFLTYFQNEAQLEKSRLLSDRFSAERPKGSFSTLEIQRTEQGDSAMYLCASSLRTGVNTEAFFGQGTRLTVV.

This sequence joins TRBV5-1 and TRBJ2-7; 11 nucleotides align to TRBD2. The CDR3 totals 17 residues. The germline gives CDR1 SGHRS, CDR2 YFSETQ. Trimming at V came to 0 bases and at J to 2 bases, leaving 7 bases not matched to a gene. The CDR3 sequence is CASSLAPTSGETYEQYF. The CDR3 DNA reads TGCGCCAGCAGCTTGGCCCCGACTAGCGGGGAAACCTACGAGCAGTACTTC.

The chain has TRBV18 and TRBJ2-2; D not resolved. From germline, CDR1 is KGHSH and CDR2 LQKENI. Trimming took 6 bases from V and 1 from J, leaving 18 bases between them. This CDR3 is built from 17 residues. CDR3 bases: TGTGCCAGCTCGTCCGTCAGGATTCAAGGGAACACCGGGGAGCTGTTTTTT. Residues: CASSSVRIQGNTGELFF.

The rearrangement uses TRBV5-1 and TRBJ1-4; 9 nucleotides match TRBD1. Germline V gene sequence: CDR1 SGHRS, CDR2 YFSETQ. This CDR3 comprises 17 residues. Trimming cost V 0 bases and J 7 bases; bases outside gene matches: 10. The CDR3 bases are TGCGCCAGCAGCTTGGAACAGGGGGCCTTTTCCGGTGAAAAACTGTTTTTT. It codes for CASSLEQGAFSGEKLFF.

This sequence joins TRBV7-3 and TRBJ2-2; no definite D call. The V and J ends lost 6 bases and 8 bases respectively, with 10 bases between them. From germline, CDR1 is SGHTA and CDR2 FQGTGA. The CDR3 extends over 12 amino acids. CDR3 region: CASRKPPGELFF. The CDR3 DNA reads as TGTGCCAGCAGAAAGCCCCCGGGGGAGCTGTTTTTT.

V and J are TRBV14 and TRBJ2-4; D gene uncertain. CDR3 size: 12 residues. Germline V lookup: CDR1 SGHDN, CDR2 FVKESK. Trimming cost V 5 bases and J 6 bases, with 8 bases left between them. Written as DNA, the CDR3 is TGTGCCAGCAGCTACTCGGGAAACATTCAGTACTTC. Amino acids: CASSYSGNIQYF. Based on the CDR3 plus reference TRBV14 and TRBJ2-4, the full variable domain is EAGVTQFPSHSVIEKGQTVTLRCDPISGHDNLYWYRRVMGKEIKFLLHFVKESKQDESGMPNNRFLAERTGGTYSTLKVQPAELEDSGVYFCASSYSGNIQYFGAGTRLSVL.

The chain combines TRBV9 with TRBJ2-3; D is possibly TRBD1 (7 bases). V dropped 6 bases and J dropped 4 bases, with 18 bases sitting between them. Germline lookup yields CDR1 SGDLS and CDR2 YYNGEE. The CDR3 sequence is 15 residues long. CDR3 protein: CASTTGEVRADTQYF. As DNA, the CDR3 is TGTGCCAGCACAACAGGGGAGGTGCGGGCAGATACGCAGTATTTT.

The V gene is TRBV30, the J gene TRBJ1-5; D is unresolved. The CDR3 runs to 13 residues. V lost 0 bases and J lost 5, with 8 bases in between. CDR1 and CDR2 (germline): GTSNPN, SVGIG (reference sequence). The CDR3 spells CAWSVGSYQPQHF. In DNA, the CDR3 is TGTGCCTGGAGTGTGGGCAGTTATCAGCCCCAGCATTTT.

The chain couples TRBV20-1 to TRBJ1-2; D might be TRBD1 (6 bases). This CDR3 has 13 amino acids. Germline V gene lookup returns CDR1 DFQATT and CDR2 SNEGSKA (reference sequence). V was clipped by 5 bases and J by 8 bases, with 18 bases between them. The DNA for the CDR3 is TGCAGTGCTCTACTACAGGGTGCGGGAGGCTACACCTTC. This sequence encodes CSALLQGAGGYTF.

As DNA, the CDR3 is TGTGCTTCCCAGGCGGGGATTAGCACAGATACGCAGTATTTT. Its protein is CASQAGISTDTQYF. V is TRBV12-5 and J is TRBJ2-3; tentatively, D is TRBD2 (6 bases). The CDR3 is made up of 14 amino acids. V lost 11 bases and J 0 bases, leaving 15 bases between the germline ends. Germline values: CDR1 LGHNT, CDR2 FRNRAP.

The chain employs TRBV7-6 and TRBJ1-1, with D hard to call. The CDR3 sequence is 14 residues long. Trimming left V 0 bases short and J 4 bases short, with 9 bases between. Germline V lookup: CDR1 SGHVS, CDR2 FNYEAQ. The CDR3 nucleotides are TGTGCCAGCAGCTTAGCGCTCGGAGGCACTGAAGCTTTCTTT. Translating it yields CASSLALGGTEAFF.

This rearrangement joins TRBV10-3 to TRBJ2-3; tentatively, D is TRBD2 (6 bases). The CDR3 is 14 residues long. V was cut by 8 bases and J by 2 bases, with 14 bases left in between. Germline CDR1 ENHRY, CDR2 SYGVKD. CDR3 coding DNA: TGTGCCATCCGGGCTAGCGAAAACACAGATACGCAGTATTTT. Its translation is CAIRASENTDTQYF.

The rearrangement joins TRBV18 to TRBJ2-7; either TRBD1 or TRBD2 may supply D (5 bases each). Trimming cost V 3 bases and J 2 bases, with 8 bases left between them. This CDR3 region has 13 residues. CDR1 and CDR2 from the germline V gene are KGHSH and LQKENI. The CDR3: CASSPGTPYEQYF. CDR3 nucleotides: TGTGCCAGCTCACCGGGGACCCCCTACGAGCAGTACTTC.